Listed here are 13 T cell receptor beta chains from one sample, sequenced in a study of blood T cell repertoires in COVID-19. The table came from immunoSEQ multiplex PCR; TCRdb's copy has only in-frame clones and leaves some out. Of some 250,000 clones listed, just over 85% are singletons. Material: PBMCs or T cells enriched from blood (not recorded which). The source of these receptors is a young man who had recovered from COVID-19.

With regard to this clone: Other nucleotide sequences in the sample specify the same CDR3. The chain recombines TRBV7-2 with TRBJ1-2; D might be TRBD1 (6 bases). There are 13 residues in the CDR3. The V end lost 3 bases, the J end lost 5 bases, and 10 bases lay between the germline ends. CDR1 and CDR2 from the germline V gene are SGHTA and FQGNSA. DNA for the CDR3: TGTGCCAGCAGCTTGGGGCAGGGGTATGGCTACACCTTC. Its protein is CASSLGQGYGYTF.

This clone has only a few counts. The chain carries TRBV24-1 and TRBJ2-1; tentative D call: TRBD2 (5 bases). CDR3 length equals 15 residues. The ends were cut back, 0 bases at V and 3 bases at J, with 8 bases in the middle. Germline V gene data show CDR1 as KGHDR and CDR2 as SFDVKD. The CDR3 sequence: CATSDLLASYNEQFF. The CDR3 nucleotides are TGTGCCACCAGTGATTTGTTAGCGAGCTACAATGAGCAGTTCTTC.

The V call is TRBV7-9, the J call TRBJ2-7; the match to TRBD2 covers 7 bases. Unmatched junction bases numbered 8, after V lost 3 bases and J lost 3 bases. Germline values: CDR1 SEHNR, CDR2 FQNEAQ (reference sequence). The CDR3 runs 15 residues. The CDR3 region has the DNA TGTGCCAGCAGCTTGGGGACGGGAGGAGGCTACGAGCAGTACTTC. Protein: CASSLGTGGGYEQYF.

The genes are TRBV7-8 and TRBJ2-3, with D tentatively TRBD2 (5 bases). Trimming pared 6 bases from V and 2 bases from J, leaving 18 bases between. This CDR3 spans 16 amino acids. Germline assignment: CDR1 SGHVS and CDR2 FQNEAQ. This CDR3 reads CASSPFTSVTTDTQYF. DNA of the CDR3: TGTGCCAGCAGTCCTTTTACTAGTGTCACCACAGATACGCAGTATTTT.

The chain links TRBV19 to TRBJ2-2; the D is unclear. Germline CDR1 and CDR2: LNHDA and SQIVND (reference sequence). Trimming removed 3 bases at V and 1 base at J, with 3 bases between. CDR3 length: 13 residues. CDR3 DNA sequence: TGTGCCAGTAGTATCTGGAACACCGGGGAGCTGTTTTTT. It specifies CASSIWNTGELFF.

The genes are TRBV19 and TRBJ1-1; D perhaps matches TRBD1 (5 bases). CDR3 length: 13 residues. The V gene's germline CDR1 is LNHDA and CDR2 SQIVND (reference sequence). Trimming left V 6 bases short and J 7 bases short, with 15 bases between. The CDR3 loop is CASSPWVGGEAFF. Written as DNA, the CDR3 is TGTGCCAGTAGCCCGTGGGTCGGGGGTGAAGCTTTCTTT.

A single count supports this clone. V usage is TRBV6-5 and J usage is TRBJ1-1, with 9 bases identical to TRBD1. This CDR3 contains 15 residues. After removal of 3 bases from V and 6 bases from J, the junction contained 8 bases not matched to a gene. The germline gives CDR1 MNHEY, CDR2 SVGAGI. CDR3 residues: CASSYPTGGASEAFF. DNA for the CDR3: TGTGCCAGCAGTTATCCTACAGGGGGCGCGTCTGAAGCTTTCTTT.

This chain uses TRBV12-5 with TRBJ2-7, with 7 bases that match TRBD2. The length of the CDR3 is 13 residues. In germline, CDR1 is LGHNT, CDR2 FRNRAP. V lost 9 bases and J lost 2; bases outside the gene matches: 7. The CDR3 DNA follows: TGTGCTAGCCAACTAGCGCCTACCTACGAGCAGTACTTC. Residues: CASQLAPTYEQYF.

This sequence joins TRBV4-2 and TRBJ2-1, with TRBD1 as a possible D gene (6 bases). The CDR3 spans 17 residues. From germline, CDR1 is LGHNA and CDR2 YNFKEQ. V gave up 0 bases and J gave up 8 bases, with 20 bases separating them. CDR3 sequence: CASSQDLSGQRADEQFF. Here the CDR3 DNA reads TGTGCCAGCAGCCAAGATCTTTCCGGACAGAGGGCCGATGAGCAGTTCTTC.

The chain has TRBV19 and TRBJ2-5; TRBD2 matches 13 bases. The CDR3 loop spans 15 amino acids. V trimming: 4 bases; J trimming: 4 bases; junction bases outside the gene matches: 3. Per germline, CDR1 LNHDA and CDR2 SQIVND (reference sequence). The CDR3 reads CASSTRTSGRETQYF. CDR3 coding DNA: TGTGCCAGTAGTACCCGGACTAGCGGGAGAGAGACCCAGTACTTC.

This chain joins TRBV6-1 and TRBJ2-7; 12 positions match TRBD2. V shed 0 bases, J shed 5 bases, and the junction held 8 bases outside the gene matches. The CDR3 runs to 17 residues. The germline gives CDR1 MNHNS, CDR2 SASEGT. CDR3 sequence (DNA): TGTGCCAGCAGTGAAGCGACTAGCGGGAGTTCGGGTAACGAGCAGTACTTC. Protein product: CASSEATSGSSGNEQYF.

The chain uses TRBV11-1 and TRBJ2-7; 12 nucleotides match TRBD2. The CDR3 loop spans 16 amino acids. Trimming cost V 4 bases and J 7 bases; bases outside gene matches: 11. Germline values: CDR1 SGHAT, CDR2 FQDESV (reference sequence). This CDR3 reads CASSSRLAGEPGEQYF. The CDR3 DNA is TGTGCCAGCAGCTCGAGACTAGCGGGAGAACCGGGGGAGCAGTACTTC.

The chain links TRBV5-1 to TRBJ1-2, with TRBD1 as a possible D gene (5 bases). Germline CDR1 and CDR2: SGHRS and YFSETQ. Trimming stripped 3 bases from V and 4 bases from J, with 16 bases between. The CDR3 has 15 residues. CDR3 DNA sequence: TGCGCCAGCAGCTCGGGCGGGGCCCAGGGCTATGGCTACACCTTC. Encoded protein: CASSSGGAQGYGYTF.